The rows below give T cell receptor beta chains drawn from one sample of a study of blood T cells in healthy people across ages. TCRdb processed the 5' RACE reads anew with MiXCR; each CDR3 protein has one entry. Among around 940,000 distinct CDR3 sequences listed, roughly 51% were seen once. Sequencing was carried out using blood. All receptors come from an older woman in good health. CDR3s include the opening cysteine and the closing phenylalanine or tryptophan. The D gene is left open where the match is weak. Clone sizes are given selectively: once, few, many, or a class where the clone is expanded.

V gene	D gene	J gene	clone size	CDR3 DNA	CDR3 protein
TRBV13	-	TRBJ2-7	-	TGTGCCAGCAGCTTAGGTTGGACTCGGGGGTCCTACGAGCAGTACTTC	CASSLGWTRGSYEQYF
TRBV29-1	TRBD1	TRBJ2-1	-	TGCAGCGGGACTGGGACAGGGGTCGATGAGCAGTTCTTC	CSGTGTGVDEQFF
TRBV28	TRBD1	TRBJ2-7	few	TGTGCCAGCAGCCCTGGACAGGTCTACGGCTACGAGCAGTACTTC	CASSPGQVYGYEQYF
TRBV20-1	-	TRBJ2-3	-	TGCAGTGCTAGGACGGGGATTAACACAGATACGCAGTATTTT	CSARTGINTDTQYF
TRBV5-6	-	TRBJ2-2	-	TGTGCCAGCAGCCCGATAAATGGACCATACACCGGGGAGCTGTTTTTT	CASSPINGPYTGELFF
TRBV7-9	-	TRBJ2-3	-	TGTGCCACCGCGCGGTCGGCGACAGATACGCAGTATTTT	CATARSATDTQYF
TRBV29-1	-	TRBJ2-1	-	TGCAGCTCCCGGACCTATTACAATGAGCAGTTCTTC	CSSRTYYNEQFF
TRBV6-1	-	TRBJ2-3	-	TGTGCCAGCAGCGTAGGTGCCGCAACAGATACGCAGTATTTT	CASSVGAATDTQYF
TRBV18	-	TRBJ2-1	once	TGTGCCAGCTCACCGGTCGGGACCACCTACAATGAGCAGTTCTTC	CASSPVGTTYNEQFF
TRBV7-9	TRBD1	TRBJ2-3	-	TGTGCCAGCAGCCGCCGAACAGGGGACAGCACAGATACGCAGTATTTT	CASSRRTGDSTDTQYF
TRBV11-2	-	TRBJ2-7	-	TGTGCCAGCAGCCCAATCGGGGGCAGAACCTCCTACGAGCAGTACTTC	CASSPIGGRTSYEQYF
TRBV28	-	TRBJ1-6	-	TGTGCCAGCAGTGTGACCGGGACGGGCGCACCCCTCCACTTT	CASSVTGTGAPLHF
TRBV7-9	-	TRBJ1-1	-	TGTGCCAGCACCTTGACGGACTTGAACACTGAAGCTTTCTTT	CASTLTDLNTEAFF
TRBV12-3/TRBV12-4	-	TRBJ1-4	once	TGTGCCAGCAGCGTCGGGGCGACTAATGAAAAACTGTTTTTT	CASSVGATNEKLFF
TRBV12-5	TRBD2	TRBJ2-1	-	TGTGCTAGTGGTTGGATACGACTAGCGGGAGGGTTCGATGAGCAGTTCTTC	CASGWIRLAGGFDEQFF
TRBV29-1	-	TRBJ1-1	-	TGCAGCGTCATCAACGCGGGGACTGAAGCTTTCTTT	CSVINAGTEAFF
TRBV10-1	-	TRBJ2-7	-	TGCGCCAGCAGACCGGGGGACTCCTACGAGCAGTACTTC	CASRPGDSYEQYF
TRBV28	-	TRBJ2-1	-	TGTGCCAGCATCCGACAGCCCCAGTTGCACAATGAGCAGTTCTTC	CASIRQPQLHNEQFF
TRBV20-1	TRBD1	TRBJ1-1	-	TGCAGTATCGGGGACAGGGGCCGGCGGGGGGGCACTGAAGCTTTCTTT	CSIGDRGRRGGTEAFF
TRBV3-1	-	TRBJ1-2	-	TGTGCCAGCAACCAAGGGTCTTGGGGCGGCTACACCTTC	CASNQGSWGGYTF
TRBV5-6	-	TRBJ1-5	-	TGTGCCAGCAGCTTGGCGGACGGCGCAGGACAGCCCCAGCATTTT	CASSLADGAGQPQHF
TRBV7-2	-	TRBJ2-6	-	TGTGCCAGCAGCTCCTTACGCTCTGGGGCCAACGTCCTGACTTTC	CASSSLRSGANVLTF
TRBV4-1	TRBD2	TRBJ2-3	-	TGCGCCAGCAGCCAAGGGCTAGCGGAAAAAGAGACCCAGTATTTT	CASSQGLAEKETQYF
TRBV10-3	-	TRBJ2-5	-	TGTGCCATCAACCAGGGGGGCCAAGAGACCCAGTACTTC	CAINQGGQETQYF
TRBV5-1	-	TRBJ2-5	-	TGCGCCAGCAGCCTGAATCCAGGGAAAGAAGAGACCCAGTACTTC	CASSLNPGKEETQYF
TRBV4-1	-	TRBJ2-1	-	TGCGCCAGCAGCCAAGATCCCGGACAGCCGGTCGCCAGGAATGAGCAGTTCTTC	CASSQDPGQPVARNEQFF
TRBV7-2	TRBD2	TRBJ2-5	many	TGTGCCAGCAGCTTAGGGTTAGCGGGAGGCCAAGAGACCCAGTACTTC	CASSLGLAGGQETQYF
TRBV7-2	TRBD2	TRBJ2-5	-	TGTGCCAGCAGTGCCGGGACTAGTTGGGGGACCCAGTACTTC	CASSAGTSWGTQYF
TRBV27	TRBD1	TRBJ2-7	-	TGTGCCAGCAGACCTGAGGGACAGGGTTCCTACGAGCAGTACTTC	CASRPEGQGSYEQYF
TRBV4-3	-	TRBJ2-4	-	TGCGCCAGCAGCCACAAGGGCCGGGGGATAACCGAGGACATTCAGTACTTC	CASSHKGRGITEDIQYF
TRBV29-1	-	TRBJ2-1	few	TGCAGCGTTGAGGTGGGCTACAATGAGCAGTTCTTC	CSVEVGYNEQFF
TRBV27	-	TRBJ2-5	-	TGTGCCAGCAGTTTATTGTTGCCCGGGGGCTTTGAGACCCAGTACTTC	CASSLLLPGGFETQYF
TRBV6-6	-	TRBJ2-7	-	TGTGCCAGCAGTTTATCTCAGCCCTACTACGAGCAGTACTTC	CASSLSQPYYEQYF
TRBV4-1	-	TRBJ2-4	-	TGCGCCAGCAGCCCGACTCCGGGGGCCTATGGGGCCAAAAACATTCAGTACTTC	CASSPTPGAYGAKNIQYF
TRBV5-1	-	TRBJ2-5	few	TGCGCCAGCAGCGCCCGGGACGGAGAGACCCAGTACTTC	CASSARDGETQYF
TRBV20-1	TRBD2	TRBJ2-7	-	TGCAGTGCTAGACCCCTCGGGACTAGCGCTGTAAGAGGGTACTTC	CSARPLGTSAVRGYF
TRBV27	TRBD1	TRBJ1-6	once	TGTGCCAGCAGTTTGGGGGGACAGATCCATAATTCACCCCTCCACTTT	CASSLGGQIHNSPLHF
TRBV3-1	-	TRBJ1-5	-	TGTGCCAGCAGCAACACAGGAGATCAGCCCCAGCATTTT	CASSNTGDQPQHF
TRBV6-5	-	TRBJ2-2	few	TGTGCCAGCCGTGAGGGTGACCGGGAGCTGTTTTTT	CASREGDRELFF
TRBV6-1	TRBD1	TRBJ1-5	-	TGTGCCACCTGGGACAGGGTGGAAAATCAGCCCCAGCATTTT	CATWDRVENQPQHF
TRBV20-1	TRBD2	TRBJ2-1	-	TGCAGTGCTAATTTTCCTAGCGGGCTAGGTGAGCAGTTCTTC	CSANFPSGLGEQFF
TRBV7-8	-	TRBJ1-4	-	TGTGCCAGCAGCCGACGAGTTGGGGGCAATGAAAAACTGTTTTTT	CASSRRVGGNEKLFF
TRBV20-1	-	TRBJ2-3	-	TGCAGTGCTAGAGAGGGTCTGGGGGGCATCGCAGATACGCAGTATTTT	CSAREGLGGIADTQYF